The 29 T cell receptor beta chains reported below all come from one sample, sequenced in a study of T cells in Graves' hyperthyroidism and ophthalmopathy. RNA transcripts provided the source from which TCR beta CDR3 regions were amplified. First-round RT-PCR targeting the TCR CDR3 was performed with the HTBI primer set. MiXCR, applied by TCRdb to the multiplex PCR reads, yields one record per CDR3 protein. The profile shows hundreds of thousands of distinct CDR3 sequences, around 20% of them singletons. Sequences were obtained from blood. These receptors all stem from a man under 40 with Graves' ophthalmopathy.

The genes are TRBV6-1 and TRBJ2-5; 12 positions agree with TRBD1. There are 16 residues in the CDR3. J was trimmed by 4 bases and V by 5 bases; bases with no gene match: 8. In germline, CDR1 is MNHNS, CDR2 SASEGT. The CDR3 sequence: CASSTGDRGLGETQYF. The DNA of the CDR3 is TGTGCCAGCAGTACCGGGGACAGGGGGCTAGGAGAGACCCAGTACTTC.

The CDR3 bases are TGTGCCAGCAGTGCAGGACAGTGGGAGACCCAGTACTTC. Protein product: CASSAGQWETQYF. The V gene is TRBV6-2 or TRBV6-3, the J gene TRBJ2-5; possibly TRBD1 for D (6 bases). Germline assignment: CDR1 MNHEY and CDR2 SVGEGT. Trimming removed 5 bases from V and 5 bases from J, with 12 bases in between. The CDR3 runs to 13 residues.

The V and J genes are TRBV7-9 and TRBJ2-7; a weak D match, TRBD2 (6 bases). This CDR3 comprises 15 residues. V shed 4 bases and J shed 2 bases, with 15 bases lying between them. The germline CDR1 and CDR2 sequences are SEHNR and FQNEAQ (reference sequence). The chain's CDR3 is CASSSEGSSTYEQYF. The CDR3 DNA reads TGTGCCAGCAGCTCGGAGGGGAGCAGCACCTACGAGCAGTACTTC.

The chain combines TRBV7-2 with TRBJ2-2, with 10 bases identical to TRBD1. The CDR3 covers 15 residues. Germline-derived CDR1 and CDR2 are SGHTA and FQGNSA. V shed 5 bases, J shed 3 bases, and the junction held 3 bases outside the gene matches. CDR3 protein: CASSAGQGDTGELFF. The CDR3 bases are TGTGCCAGCAGCGCCGGACAGGGGGACACCGGGGAGCTGTTTTTT.

This clonotype has more than one count but fewer than ten. The rearrangement joins TRBV6-5 to TRBJ2-5; no reliable D call. V was trimmed by 0 bases and J by 0 bases, leaving 5 bases between them. The germline V gene encodes CDR1 MNHEY and CDR2 SVGAGI. There are 14 residues in the CDR3. CDR3 bases: TGTGCCAGCAGTTACTCAGCAAACCAAGAGACCCAGTACTTC. The encoded protein is CASSYSANQETQYF.

The table lists this clonotype with a few counts. This chain links TRBV3-1 with TRBJ2-6, with D unclear. This CDR3 is 13 amino acids long. The germline V gene has CDR1 LGHDT and CDR2 YNNKEL (reference sequence). V shed 11 bases and J shed 0 bases, with 8 bases lying between them. This chain's CDR3 is CAVRNSGANVLTF. For the CDR3, the DNA is TGTGCCGTACGGAACTCTGGGGCCAACGTCCTGACTTTC.

This chain connects TRBV5-1 to TRBJ2-1; 10 bases align to TRBD2. This CDR3 is built from 15 residues. From germline, CDR1 is SGHRS and CDR2 YFSETQ. Losses at the gene ends were 4 bases for V and 5 bases for J; bases not matched to a gene: 6. In nucleotides, the CDR3 is TGCGCCAGCAGCCCAGCTAGCGGGAGTGACAATGAGCAGTTCTTC. Translation: CASSPASGSDNEQFF.

This clonotype was counted ten times or more. The V call is TRBV28, the J call TRBJ2-7, with D unclear. The CDR3 is 12 residues long. The ends were cut back, 10 bases at V and 6 bases at J, with 16 bases in the middle. The germline V gene has CDR1 MDHEN and CDR2 SYDVKM. CDR3 sequence reads: CATCLQRGEQYF. In DNA, the CDR3 is TGTGCCACCTGTCTACAAAGAGGCGAGCAGTACTTC.

The chain employs TRBV14 and TRBJ2-7; D possibly corresponds to TRBD2 (6 bases). The CDR3 loop spans 15 amino acids. Germline CDR1 is SGHDN and CDR2 is FVKESK. Between the trimmed V and J ends, which lost 1 base and 1 base, there was a span of 11 bases. The CDR3 sequence is CASSQGASASYEQYF. CDR3 sequence (DNA): TGTGCCAGCAGCCAAGGGGCTAGCGCATCCTACGAGCAGTACTTC.

This clonotype was recorded many times. The chain carries TRBV11-2 and TRBJ1-5; D is ambiguous. The CDR3 has 14 amino acids. V shed 1 base and J shed 4 bases, with 8 bases lying between them. Germline V gene sequence: CDR1 SGHAT, CDR2 FQNNGV. The CDR3 loop is CASSLAGPNQPQHF. DNA of the CDR3: TGTGCCAGCAGCTTAGCCGGACCTAATCAGCCCCAGCATTTT. The full variable domain, rest sourced from reference TRBV11-2 and TRBJ1-5, is EAGVAQSPRYKIIEKRQSVAFWCNPISGHATLYWYQQILGQGPKLLIQFQNNGVVDDSQLPKDRFSAERLKGVDSTLKIQPAKLEDSAVYLCASSLAGPNQPQHFGDGTRLSIL.

This clonotype was seen a handful of times. This chain connects TRBV4-2 to TRBJ2-1; TRBD2 agrees at 7 bases. V was clipped by 0 bases and J by 8 bases; unmatched bases: 7. The CDR3 contains 15 residues. Germline V gives CDR1 LGHNA, CDR2 YNFKEQ. The CDR3 DNA follows: TGTGCCAGCAGCCAAGATGGGATCGGGGGGTATGAGCAGTTCTTC. Amino acids: CASSQDGIGGYEQFF.

The chain links TRBV6-2 or TRBV6-3 to TRBJ2-7, with D possibly called TRBD1 or TRBD2 (5 bases each). The CDR3 has 15 amino acids. Germline CDR1 MNHEY, CDR2 SVGEGT. V was trimmed by 5 bases and J by 4 bases, leaving 18 bases between them. The CDR3, as DNA: TGTGCCAGCAGTCTTACCGTGGGGGTTCAATACGAGCAGTACTTC. It specifies CASSLTVGVQYEQYF.

The chain has TRBV4-3 and TRBJ2-1, with D perhaps matching TRBD1 (5 bases). Germline lookup yields CDR1 LGHNA and CDR2 YSLEER. CDR3 length: 16 amino acids. The V end lost 0 bases, the J end lost 0 bases, and 9 bases lay between the germline ends. In DNA, the CDR3 is TGCGCCAGCAGCCAAGATGAGGACACCTCCTACAATGAGCAGTTCTTC. Its protein is CASSQDEDTSYNEQFF.

V gene TRBV9 combines with J gene TRBJ2-1; 10 bases are a match to TRBD2. The V and J ends lost 4 bases and 4 bases, in that order; junction bases with no gene match: 14. The CDR3 covers 18 residues. Germline CDR1 is SGDLS and CDR2 is YYNGEE. CDR3 loop: CASSPSAGLAGAYNEQFF. The CDR3 DNA reads as TGTGCCAGCAGCCCCTCGGCGGGCCTAGCGGGAGCGTACAATGAGCAGTTCTTC.

This clonotype was detected ten times or more. The chain has TRBV20-1 and TRBJ2-5; TRBD1 matches at 8 bases. Germline V gives CDR1 DFQATT, CDR2 SNEGSKA (reference sequence). V was clipped by 1 base and J by 4 bases; unmatched bases: 8. The CDR3 is 15 residues long. In nucleotides, the CDR3 is TGCAGTGCTAGAGCGCAGGGGGCGCCGTCAGAGACCCAGTACTTC. Its protein is CSARAQGAPSETQYF.

This clonotype has just a few counts. This sequence joins TRBV7-9 and TRBJ2-5, with TRBD2 matching 9 bases. Looked up from germline, CDR1 is SEHNR and CDR2 is FQNEAQ (reference sequence). Germline trimming cut 5 bases from V and 5 bases from J; bases unmatched to any gene: 18. CDR3 length: 18 residues. CDR3 protein: CASSPLVSSGTPGETQYF. The CDR3 nucleotides are TGTGCCAGCAGCCCCCTAGTGTCTAGCGGGACCCCGGGTGAGACCCAGTACTTC. The complete variable domain, with remaining parts taken from reference TRBV7-9 and TRBJ2-5, reads DTGVSQNPRHKITKRGQNVTFRCDPISEHNRLYWYRQTLGQGPEFLTYFQNEAQLEKSRLLSDRFSAERPKGSFSTLEIQRTEQGDSAMYLCASSPLVSSGTPGETQYFGPGTRLLVL.

V and J are TRBV30 and TRBJ2-7; D may be TRBD1 (6 bases). The ends were cut back, 0 bases at V and 0 bases at J, with 15 bases in the middle. The CDR3 consists of 16 residues. CDR1 and CDR2 from the germline V gene are GTSNPN and SVGIG (reference sequence). CDR3: CAWSVFADRFSYEQYF. CDR3 nucleotide sequence: TGTGCCTGGAGTGTCTTTGCGGACAGATTCTCCTACGAGCAGTACTTC.

This clonotype has a count of ten or more. The CDR3 DNA reads as TGTGCCTGGAGGAATAGGGGGAGGGGCGAGAACAATGAGCAGTTCTTC. Amino acids: CAWRNRGRGENNEQFF. The chain joins TRBV30 to TRBJ2-1; tentative D call: TRBD2 (7 bases). The germline V and J ends were trimmed by 3 bases and 5 bases, with 20 bases remaining between them. Germline assignment: CDR1 GTSNPN and CDR2 SVGIG (reference sequence). This CDR3 is 16 amino acids long.

The chain links TRBV7-9 to TRBJ2-7; 10 nucleotides match TRBD2. The CDR3 spans 14 residues. V lost 5 bases, J lost 3 bases, and 4 bases stayed unmatched. The germline V gene encodes CDR1 SEHNR and CDR2 FQNEAQ (reference sequence). The CDR3 loop reads CASSTRTSGYEQYF. The CDR3 DNA sequence: TGTGCCAGCAGCACCCGGACTAGCGGCTACGAGCAGTACTTC.

This clonotype came up a few times. This chain uses TRBV28 with TRBJ1-3; 9 bases fit TRBD1. The germline CDR1 and CDR2 sequences are MDHEN and SYDVKM. The CDR3 length is 15 residues. Unmatched junction bases numbered 5, after V lost 5 bases and J lost 3 bases. The CDR3 coding sequence is TGTGCCAGCAGTATAGGACAGGGGCTTGGAAACACCATATATTTT. Translated, it gives CASSIGQGLGNTIYF.

The chain combines TRBV7-9 with TRBJ2-7; D tentatively reads TRBD1 or TRBD2 (5 bases each). Trimming removed 1 base from V and 5 bases from J, with 9 bases in between. The germline V gene encodes CDR1 SEHNR and CDR2 FQNEAQ (reference sequence). The CDR3 is made up of 13 amino acids. CDR3 coding DNA: TGTGCCAGCAGCTTAGACGGGGACGACGAGCAGTACTTC. Residues: CASSLDGDDEQYF.

The chain combines TRBV10-3 with TRBJ2-1, with 13 positions matching TRBD2. With V trimmed by 6 bases and J by 1 base, 9 bases remained unmatched. The germline V gene has CDR1 ENHRY and CDR2 SYGVKD. CDR3 length: 18 amino acids. The CDR3 loop is CAIRGGLAGPPSYNEQFF. CDR3 nucleotides: TGTGCCATCAGGGGGGGACTAGCGGGGCCTCCTTCCTACAATGAGCAGTTCTTC.

This clonotype appeared a few times. The gene calls are TRBV10-3 and TRBJ2-5, with TRBD2 identical over 8 bases. Germline V gives CDR1 ENHRY, CDR2 SYGVKD. Unmatched junction bases numbered 6, after V lost 4 bases and J lost 5 bases. The CDR3 is made up of 14 amino acids. CDR3 sequence (DNA): TGTGCCATCAGTGGCTCGGGAGGGAGGGAGACCCAGTACTTC. Residues: CAISGSGGRETQYF.

This clonotype was seen at least ten times. Sequence at one end of the junction differs from germline and may be a read error. The gene calls are TRBV7-2 and TRBJ1-1; TRBD1 agrees at 11 bases. The germline V gene encodes CDR1 SGHTA and CDR2 FQGNSA. The CDR3 sequence is 14 residues long. CDR3 in amino acids: CASSWDRGNAEAFF. CDR3 bases: TGTGCCAGCAGCTGGGACAGGGGGAACGCTGAAGCTTTCTTT.

Only a few counts were recorded for this clonotype. V usage is TRBV14 and J usage is TRBJ2-7; tentatively, D is TRBD2 (6 bases). Trimming removed 5 bases at V and 3 bases at J, with 14 bases between. This CDR3 spans 14 amino acids. Germline CDR1 reads SGHDN; CDR2 reads FVKESK. CDR3 residues: CASSLRGLNYEQYF. Written as DNA, the CDR3 is TGTGCCAGCAGCTTAAGGGGACTCAACTACGAGCAGTACTTC.

The chain employs TRBV6-1 and TRBJ2-2, with 8 positions matching TRBD1. Trimming cost V 6 bases and J 6 bases; bases outside gene matches: 15. This CDR3 has 17 amino acids. Germline V gene sequence: CDR1 MNHNS, CDR2 SASEGT. The CDR3 DNA follows: TGTGCCAGCAGACCCCCCCCCCGAGACAGGGGACCCGGGGAGCTGTTTTTT. Protein sequence: CASRPPPRDRGPGELFF.

The gene calls are TRBV10-3 and TRBJ2-7, with 11 bases identical to TRBD2. The CDR3 is 19 residues long. The V segment lost 3 bases and the J segment 6 bases; nucleotides outside the gene matches: 19. Germline V gene sequence: CDR1 ENHRY, CDR2 SYGVKD. CDR3 in amino acids: CAISDPPGTSGPGNREQYF. CDR3 sequence (DNA): TGTGCCATCAGTGACCCACCCGGGACTAGCGGTCCAGGAAATCGCGAGCAGTACTTC.

This clonotype has at least ten counts. The V call is TRBV28, the J call TRBJ1-1; D possibly corresponds to TRBD1 (5 bases). The CDR3 runs 11 residues. Germline V gene data show CDR1 as MDHEN and CDR2 as SYDVKM. The V end lost 5 bases, the J end lost 7 bases, and 8 bases lay between the germline ends. CDR3 sequence: CASSRGYEAFF. As DNA, the CDR3 is TGTGCCAGCAGTCGGGGCTATGAAGCTTTCTTT.

This clonotype was seen a handful of times. This chain links TRBV13 with TRBJ2-3; 14 bases are a match to TRBD2. Germline V lookup: CDR1 PRHDT, CDR2 FYEKMQ (reference sequence). The trim removed 4 bases at V and 5 bases at J, leaving 8 bases unmatched. The CDR3 has 17 residues. The chain's CDR3 is CASSYLTSGRARDTQYF. As DNA, the CDR3 is TGTGCCAGCAGCTACTTGACTAGCGGGAGGGCTAGAGATACGCAGTATTTT.